The clone carrying this TCR beta chain occurred a few times. The entry originates in a study of blood T cell repertoires in COVID-19. Study-level background: Whether acute or convalescent, the COVID-19 samples came from the United States, Italy and Spain.

This CDR3 has 15 amino acids. Per the germline V gene, CDR1 is SGHVS and CDR2 is FQNEAQ. V was pared by 3 bases and J by 7 bases, with 6 bases of the junction left unmatched. Assay: immunoSEQ multiplex PCR; the TCRdb copy retains only in-frame clones and omits some. The sample holds 150,000 to 200,000 clones, 75% to 85% seen once. Seattle cases were enrolled at active infection and followed longitudinally. Sequencing used peripheral blood. This TCR was recovered from a woman aged 80 or over with COVID-19, enrolled during active disease. The chain combines TRBV7-8 with TRBJ1-2, with 12 bases identical to TRBD1. As DNA, the CDR3 is TGTGCCAGCAGCTTTTTTGGGACAGGGGGCGCTGGCTACACCTTC. Translating it yields CASSFFGTGGAGYTF. Supplemented by reference TRBV7-8 and TRBJ1-2, the full variable domain reads GAGVSQSPRYKVAKRGQDVALRCDPISGHVSLFWYQQALGQGPEFLTYFQNEAQLDKSGLPSDRFFAERPEGSVSTLKIQRTQQEDSAVYLCASSFFGTGGAGYTFGSGTRLTVV.